The entry below describes one TCR beta chain. The CDR3 totals 11 residues. Trimming stripped 6 bases from V and 9 bases from J, with 12 bases between. From germline, CDR1 is DFQATT and CDR2 SNEGSKA (reference sequence). This specimen belongs to a study of patients and donors after allogeneic stem cell transplantation. TCRdb called the RT-PCR reads again in MiXCR, with one record for every CDR3 protein. The profile covers 410,000 or so distinct CDR3 sequences, with roughly 16% appearing a single time and 6% to 8% taken by the ten largest. This sequence joins TRBV20-1 and TRBJ2-1; D perhaps matches TRBD1 (5 bases). The origin of this receptor is a human donor who was either an allogeneic HSCT recipient or a stem cell or donor lymphocyte infusion donor (not recorded which). It is not recorded whose cells these are; they may come from a transplant donor. Sequenced: blood, either unsorted or a sorted T cell fraction (not recorded which). The CDR3, as DNA: TGCAGTGCGTGGGGCGTCGCTGAGCAGTTCTTC. Residues: CSAWGVAEQFF.